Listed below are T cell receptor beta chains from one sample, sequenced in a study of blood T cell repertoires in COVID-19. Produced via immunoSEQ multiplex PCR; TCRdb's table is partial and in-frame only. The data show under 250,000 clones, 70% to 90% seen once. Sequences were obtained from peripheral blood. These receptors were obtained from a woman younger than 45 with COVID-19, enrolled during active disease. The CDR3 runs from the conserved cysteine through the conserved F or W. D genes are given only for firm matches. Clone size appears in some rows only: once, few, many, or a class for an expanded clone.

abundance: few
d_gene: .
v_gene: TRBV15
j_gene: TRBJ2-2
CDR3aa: CATSRDPQVGLTGELFF
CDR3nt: TGTGCCACCAGCAGAGATCCCCAGGTGGGACTCACCGGGGAGCTGTTTTTT

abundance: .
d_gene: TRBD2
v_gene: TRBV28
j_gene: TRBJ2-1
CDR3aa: CASSSTSGGDYNEQFF
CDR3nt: TGTGCCAGCAGTTCGACTAGCGGGGGGGATTACAATGAGCAGTTCTTC

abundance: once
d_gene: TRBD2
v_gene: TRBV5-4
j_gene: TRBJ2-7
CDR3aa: CATKSGGYEQYF
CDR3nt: TGTGCCACCAAAAGCGGGGGCTACGAGCAGTACTTC

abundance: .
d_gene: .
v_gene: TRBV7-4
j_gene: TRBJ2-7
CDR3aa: CASSSPPPGDYEQYF
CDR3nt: TGTGCCAGCAGCTCCCCACCCCCCGGGGACTACGAGCAGTACTTC

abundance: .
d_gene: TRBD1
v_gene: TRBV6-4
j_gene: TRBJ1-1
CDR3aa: CASAQGVNTEAFF
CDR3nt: TGTGCCAGTGCACAGGGGGTGAACACTGAAGCTTTCTTT

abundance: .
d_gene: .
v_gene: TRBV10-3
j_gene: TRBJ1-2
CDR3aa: CAIRRGLYGYTF
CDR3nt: TGTGCCATCAGGCGAGGGCTCTATGGCTACACCTTC

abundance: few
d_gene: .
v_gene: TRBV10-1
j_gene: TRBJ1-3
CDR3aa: CASSSGAGNTIYF
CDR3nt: TGCGCCAGCAGTTCAGGGGCTGGAAACACCATATATTTT

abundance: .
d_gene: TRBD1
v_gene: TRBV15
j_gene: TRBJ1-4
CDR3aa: CATSRDRTGNEKLFF
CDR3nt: TGTGCCACCAGCAGGGACAGGACAGGGAACGAAAAACTGTTTTTT

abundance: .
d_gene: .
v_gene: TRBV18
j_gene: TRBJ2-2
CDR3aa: CASSDGLRHIGELFF
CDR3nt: TGTGCCAGCTCAGATGGACTGAGGCACATCGGGGAGCTGTTTTTT

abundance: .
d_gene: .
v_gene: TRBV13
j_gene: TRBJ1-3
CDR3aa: CASSLLGYSGNTIYF
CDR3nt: TGTGCCAGCAGCTTATTGGGCTACTCTGGAAACACCATATATTTT

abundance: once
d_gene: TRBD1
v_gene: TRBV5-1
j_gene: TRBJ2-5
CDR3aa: CASTGQTNQETQYF
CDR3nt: TGCGCCAGCACGGGACAGACCAACCAAGAGACCCAGTACTTC

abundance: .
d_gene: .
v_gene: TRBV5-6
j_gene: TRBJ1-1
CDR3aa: CASSPDRGNRMNTEAFF
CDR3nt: TGTGCCAGCAGCCCCGACCGAGGTAATCGTATGAACACTGAAGCTTTCTTT

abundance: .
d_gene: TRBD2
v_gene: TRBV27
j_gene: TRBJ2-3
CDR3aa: CASSLYGTSVADTQYF
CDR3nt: TGTGCCAGCAGTTTATATGGGACTAGCGTAGCAGATACGCAGTATTTT

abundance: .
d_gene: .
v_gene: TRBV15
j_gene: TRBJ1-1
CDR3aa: CATGGQMNTEAFF
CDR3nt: TGTGCCACGGGGGGGCAGATGAACACTGAAGCTTTCTTT

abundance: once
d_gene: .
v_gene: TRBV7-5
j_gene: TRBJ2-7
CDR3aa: CARSDPKDRDAYEQYF
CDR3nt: TGTGCCAGAAGCGACCCCAAAGACAGGGATGCGTACGAGCAGTACTTC

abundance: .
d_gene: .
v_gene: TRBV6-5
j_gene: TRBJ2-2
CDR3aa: CASSYNRVSGELFF
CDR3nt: TGTGCCAGCAGTTACAACAGGGTGAGCGGGGAGCTGTTTTTT

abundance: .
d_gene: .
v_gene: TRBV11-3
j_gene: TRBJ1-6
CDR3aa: CASSVRDMYNSPLHF
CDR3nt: TGTGCCAGCAGCGTCCGGGACATGTATAATTCACCCCTCCACTTT

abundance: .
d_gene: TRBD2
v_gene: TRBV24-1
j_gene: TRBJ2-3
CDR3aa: CATSDFAGGRADTQYF
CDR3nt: TGTGCCACCAGTGATTTCGCGGGAGGAAGGGCAGATACGCAGTATTTT

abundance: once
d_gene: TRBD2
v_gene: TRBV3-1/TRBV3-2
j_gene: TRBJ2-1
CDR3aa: CASSQAWGGFSEQFF
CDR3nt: TGTGCCAGCAGCCAAGCCTGGGGAGGGTTTAGTGAGCAGTTCTTC

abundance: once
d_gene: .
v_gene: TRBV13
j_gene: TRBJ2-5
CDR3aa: CASRPNGGTETQYF
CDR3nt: TGTGCCAGCAGGCCCAATGGGGGGACGGAGACCCAGTACTTC

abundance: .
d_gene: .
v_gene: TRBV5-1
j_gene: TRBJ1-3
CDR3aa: CASSLRVGDNTIYF
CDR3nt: TGCGCCAGCAGCTTGCGGGTTGGTGACAACACCATATATTTT

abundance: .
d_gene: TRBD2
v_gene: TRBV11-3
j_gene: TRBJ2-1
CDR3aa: CASSPSPGTMTEQFF
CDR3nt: TGTGCCAGCAGCCCTTCCCCCGGGACTATGACTGAGCAGTTCTTC

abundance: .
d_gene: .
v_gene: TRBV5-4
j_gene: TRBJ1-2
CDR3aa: CASSFNSGIYGYTF
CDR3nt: TGTGCCAGCAGCTTCAACTCGGGGATCTATGGCTACACCTTC

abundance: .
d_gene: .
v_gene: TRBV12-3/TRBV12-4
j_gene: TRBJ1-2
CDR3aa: CASSTGGGYTF
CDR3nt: TGTGCCAGCAGTACCGGGGGTGGCTACACCTTC

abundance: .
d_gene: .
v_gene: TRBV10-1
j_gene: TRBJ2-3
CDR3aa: CASSDWRGPTDTQYF
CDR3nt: TGCGCCAGCAGTGATTGGCGGGGCCCCACAGATACGCAGTATTTT

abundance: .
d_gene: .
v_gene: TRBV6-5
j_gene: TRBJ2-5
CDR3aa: CASRGHNQETQYF
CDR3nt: TGTGCCAGCAGAGGACACAATCAAGAGACCCAGTACTTC

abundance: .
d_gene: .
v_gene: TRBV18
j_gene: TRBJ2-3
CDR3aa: CASSPRRTTSTDTQYF
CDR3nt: TGTGCCAGCTCACCACGTCGAACAACGAGCACAGATACGCAGTATTTT

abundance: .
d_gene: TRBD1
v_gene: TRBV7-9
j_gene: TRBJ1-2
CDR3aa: CASSLGQGHGYTF
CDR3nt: TGTGCCAGCAGCTTAGGACAGGGGCATGGCTACACCTTC

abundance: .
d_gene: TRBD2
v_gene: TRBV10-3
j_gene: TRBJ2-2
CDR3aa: CAISEFAGGPNTGELFF
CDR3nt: TGTGCCATCAGTGAGTTTGCGGGAGGGCCGAACACCGGGGAGCTGTTTTTT

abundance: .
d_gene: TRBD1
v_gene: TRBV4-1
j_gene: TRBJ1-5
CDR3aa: CASSPYPTGSNQPQHF
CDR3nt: TGCGCCAGCAGCCCCTATCCGACAGGGAGCAATCAGCCCCAGCATTTT

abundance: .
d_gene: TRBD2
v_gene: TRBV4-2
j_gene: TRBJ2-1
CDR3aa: CASSPSGGYNEQFF
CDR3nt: TGTGCCAGCAGCCCTAGCGGGGGGTACAATGAGCAGTTCTTC

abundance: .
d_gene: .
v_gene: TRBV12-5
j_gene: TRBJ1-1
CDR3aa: CASGLVLGQGSTEAFF
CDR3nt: TGTGCTAGTGGTTTGGTATTGGGGCAGGGAAGCACTGAAGCTTTCTTT

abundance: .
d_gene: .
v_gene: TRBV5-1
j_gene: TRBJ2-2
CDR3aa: CASGETGNTGELFF
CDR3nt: TGCGCCAGCGGGGAGACAGGGAACACCGGGGAGCTGTTTTTT

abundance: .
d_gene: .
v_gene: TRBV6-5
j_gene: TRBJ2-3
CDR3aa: CASSLIQAGDTQYF
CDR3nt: TGTGCCAGCAGTTTGATCCAGGCTGGGGATACGCAGTATTTT

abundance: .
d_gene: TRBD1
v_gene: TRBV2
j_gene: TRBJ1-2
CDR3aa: CASSERTQGASGYTF
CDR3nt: TGTGCCAGCAGTGAGAGGACACAGGGGGCCTCTGGCTACACCTTC

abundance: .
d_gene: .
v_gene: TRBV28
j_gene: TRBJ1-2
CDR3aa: CASSSRRAPSGYTF
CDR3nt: TGTGCCAGCAGCTCTCGGAGGGCCCCTAGTGGCTACACCTTC

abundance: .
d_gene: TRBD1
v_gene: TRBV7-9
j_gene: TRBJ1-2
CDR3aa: CASSPGDRVGGYTF
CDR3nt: TGTGCCAGCAGCCCCGGAGACAGGGTTGGCGGCTACACCTTC

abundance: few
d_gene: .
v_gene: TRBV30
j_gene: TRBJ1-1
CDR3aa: CAWSVFGRTEAFF
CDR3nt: TGTGCCTGGAGTGTATTTGGGAGGACTGAAGCTTTCTTT

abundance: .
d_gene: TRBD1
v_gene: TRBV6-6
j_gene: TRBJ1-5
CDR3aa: CASRDSRSNQPQHF
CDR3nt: TGTGCCAGCCGGGACAGCCGCTCCAATCAGCCCCAGCATTTT

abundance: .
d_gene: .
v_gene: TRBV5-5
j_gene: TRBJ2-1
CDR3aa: CASTRFRQSGNEQFF
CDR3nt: TGTGCCAGCACCCGCTTTCGACAGTCGGGCAATGAGCAGTTCTTC

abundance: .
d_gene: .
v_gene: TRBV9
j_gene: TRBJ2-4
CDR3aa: CASTDTRVKNIQYF
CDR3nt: TGTGCCAGCACCGATACTAGGGTCAAAAACATTCAGTACTTC

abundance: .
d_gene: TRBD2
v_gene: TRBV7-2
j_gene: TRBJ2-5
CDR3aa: CASSLRNSSGSGRQETQYF
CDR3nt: TGTGCCAGCAGCCTACGAAATTCTAGCGGGAGCGGGAGACAAGAGACCCAGTACTTC

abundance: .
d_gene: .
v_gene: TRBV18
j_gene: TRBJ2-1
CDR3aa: CASSPPKQVSGPYNEQFF
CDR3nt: TGTGCCAGCTCACCACCGAAACAGGTGTCAGGGCCGTACAATGAGCAGTTCTTC

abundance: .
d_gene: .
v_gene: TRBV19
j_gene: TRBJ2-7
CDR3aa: CASSITGVFYEQYF
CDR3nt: TGTGCCAGTAGTATAACGGGGGTATTTTACGAGCAGTACTTC

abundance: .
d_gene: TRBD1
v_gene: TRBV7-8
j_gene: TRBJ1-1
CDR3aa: CASSTRQGDEAFF
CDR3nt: TGTGCCAGCAGCACTAGACAGGGAGATGAAGCTTTCTTT

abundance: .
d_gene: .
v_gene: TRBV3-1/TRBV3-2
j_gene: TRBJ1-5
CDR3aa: CASSQADGLANQPQHF
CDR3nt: TGTGCCAGCAGCCAAGCAGACGGACTCGCGAATCAGCCCCAGCATTTT

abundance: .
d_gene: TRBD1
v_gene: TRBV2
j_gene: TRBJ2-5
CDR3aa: CASSRRDRGQETQYF
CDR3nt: TGTGCCAGCAGTCGCCGGGACAGGGGGCAAGAGACCCAGTACTTC

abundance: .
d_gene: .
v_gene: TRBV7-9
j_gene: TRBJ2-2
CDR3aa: CASSQVRETGELFF
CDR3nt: TGTGCCAGCAGCCAGGTCAGGGAAACCGGGGAGCTGTTTTTT

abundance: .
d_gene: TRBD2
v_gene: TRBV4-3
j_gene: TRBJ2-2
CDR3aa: CASSQTLAGGGTGELFF
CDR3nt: TGCGCCAGCAGCCAAACCTTAGCGGGAGGAGGAACCGGGGAGCTGTTTTTT

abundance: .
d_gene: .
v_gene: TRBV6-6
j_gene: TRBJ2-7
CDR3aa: CASSYVGGFEQYF
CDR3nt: TGTGCCAGCAGTTACGTTGGAGGGTTCGAGCAGTACTTC

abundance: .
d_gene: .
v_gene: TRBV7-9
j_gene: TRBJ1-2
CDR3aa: CASSLSTGYGYTF
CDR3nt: TGTGCCAGCAGCTTAAGTACGGGCTATGGCTACACCTTC

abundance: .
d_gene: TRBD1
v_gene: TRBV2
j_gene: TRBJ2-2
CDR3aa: CASSVGRQGVIGELFF
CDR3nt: TGTGCCAGCAGCGTCGGCCGCCAGGGGGTGATCGGGGAGCTGTTTTTT

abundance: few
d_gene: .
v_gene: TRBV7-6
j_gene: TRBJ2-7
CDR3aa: CASSLPSAAEQYF
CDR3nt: TGTGCCAGCAGCTTACCTAGCGCGGCAGAACAGTACTTC

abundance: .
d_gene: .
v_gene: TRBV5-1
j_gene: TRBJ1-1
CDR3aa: CASSLADISNTEAFF
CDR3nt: TGCGCCAGCAGCTTGGCTGACATATCGAACACTGAAGCTTTCTTT

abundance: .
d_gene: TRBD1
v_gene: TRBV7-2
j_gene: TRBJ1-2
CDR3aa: CASSPGTGQAGRGYGYTF
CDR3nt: TGTGCCAGCAGCCCCGGCACCGGACAGGCCGGGAGAGGCTATGGCTACACCTTC

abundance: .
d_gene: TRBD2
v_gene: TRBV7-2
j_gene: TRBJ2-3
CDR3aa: CASSLDAGGSYTQYF
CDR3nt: TGTGCCAGCAGCTTAGACGCGGGAGGCTCTTATACGCAGTATTTT

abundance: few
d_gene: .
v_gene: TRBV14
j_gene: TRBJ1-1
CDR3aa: CASSQVRGSGAFF
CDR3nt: TGTGCCAGCAGCCAAGTAAGAGGGTCGGGAGCTTTCTTT